Listed below are T cell receptor beta chains from one sample, sequenced in a study of CD4 and CD8 cells across lung adenocarcinoma regions. Via MiXCR, TCRdb re-called the PCR reads, giving one row per CDR3 protein. The sample includes some 19,000 distinct CDR3 sequences, about 54% seen only once; the top ten take around 28%. The sample consisted of CD8+ T cells from the center of a lung tumor. The receptor source for this set is a female donor with lung adenocarcinoma. The CD4 and CD8 labels of this study may be unreliable. CDR3s include the opening cysteine and the closing phenylalanine or tryptophan. A D gene is named only where the DNA matches it firmly. Clone size is shown for a subset of rows, as once, few, many or a class of expanded clone.

d_gene,v_gene,j_gene,abundance,len,CDR3nt,CDR3aa
.,TRBV6-1,TRBJ2-5,.,14,TGTGCCAGCAGTGAACTTTTAGGGAGCGAGACCCAGTACTTC,CASSELLGSETQYF
TRBD1,TRBV4-1,TRBJ2-6,many,18,TGCGCCAGCAGCCAAGTTGGGACAGGGAGCTCTGGGGCCAACGTCCTGACTTTC,CASSQVGTGSSGANVLTF
.,TRBV27,TRBJ2-1,.,13,TGTGCCAGCAGTTTATCCCATAGGAATGAGCAGTTCTTC,CASSLSHRNEQFF
.,TRBV20-1,TRBJ1-1,.,18,TGCAGTGCTAGAGATTTTAGGCTCATAGACAGCATGAACACTGAAGCTTTCTTT,CSARDFRLIDSMNTEAFF
TRBD2,TRBV6-1,TRBJ2-7,.,15,TGTGCCAGCAAAGCGGGTCTAGCGGGCACAGACACGCAGTACTTC,CASKAGLAGTDTQYF
.,TRBV15,TRBJ2-3,few,14,TGTGCCACCAGCAGAGACTTAATTGAGGATACGCAGTATTTT,CATSRDLIEDTQYF
.,TRBV6-5,TRBJ2-5,.,13,TGTGCCAGCAGTTACTTGGGTGAAGAGACCCAGTACTTC,CASSYLGEETQYF
.,TRBV27,TRBJ2-3,many,14,TGTGCCAGCAGTATACAGGGTTGGGGAGATACGCAGTATTTT,CASSIQGWGDTQYF
.,TRBV7-9,TRBJ1-1,.,16,TGTGCCAGCAGCTTAGTTTCTGGGGGCATGAACACTGAAGCTTTCTTT,CASSLVSGGMNTEAFF
TRBD2,TRBV10-2,TRBJ2-1,many,16,TGCGCCACCCGAAGGGGGGGACTAGCGGGAGCAAATGAGCAGTTCTTC,CATRRGGLAGANEQFF
.,TRBV7-2,TRBJ2-6,.,17,TGTGCCAGCAGCTTATCTCGGGTTCTGCGTGGGGCCAACGTCCTGACTTTC,CASSLSRVLRGANVLTF
.,TRBV7-6,TRBJ2-4,once,15,TGTGCCAGCATCTTAGGGATGTTCCGCAAAAACATTCAGTACTTT,CASILGMFRKNIQYF
TRBD2,TRBV5-1,TRBJ2-7,.,15,TGCGCCAGCAGCTACGATAGCGGGAGCGCCCACGAGCAGTACTTC,CASSYDSGSAHEQYF
TRBD1,TRBV4-1,TRBJ1-2,.,15,TGCGCCAGCAGCAGTAGCGGACAGGGGGCGTATGGCTACACCTTC,CASSSSGQGAYGYTF
.,TRBV6-1,TRBJ2-3,.,13,.,CAVGRGATNTQYF
.,TRBV7-9,TRBJ2-5,.,16,TGTGCCAGCGGGGGGCCCGGGGGCGGTGACCAAGAGACCCAGTATTTC,CASGGPGGGDQETQYF
.,TRBV5-1,TRBJ2-1,many,16,TGCGCCAGCAGAAAAAAGGCGGAGGGCGGTGGCAATGAGCAGTTCTTC,CASRKKAEGGGNEQFF
.,TRBV6-1,TRBJ2-1,.,14,TGTGCCAGCAGTAATACAGCGGAATACAATGAGCAGTTCTTC,CASSNTAEYNEQFF
.,TRBV10-3,TRBJ2-5,.,15,TGTGCTGCGGGGGAGGGGGGCGGGACCCCAGAGACCCAGTACTTC,CAAGEGGGTPETQYF
.,TRBV14,TRBJ2-1,many,12,TGTGCCAGCAGCCAAGTCGGGAATGAGCAGTTCTTC,CASSQVGNEQFF
TRBD1,TRBV20-1,TRBJ2-3,.,15,TGCAGTGCGGGAGACCCGGGACAGCGCACAGATACGCAGTATTTT,CSAGDPGQRTDTQYF
.,TRBV6-1,TRBJ1-1,.,15,TGTGCCAGCAGGGAAGGGTCACAGGGAAAGGCTGAAGCTTTCTTT,CASREGSQGKAEAFF
.,TRBV7-2,TRBJ2-5,.,11,TGTGCCAGCAGCTTAGTGGGGACCCAGTACTTC,CASSLVGTQYF
.,TRBV10-1,TRBJ2-2,medium-sized,16,TGCGCCAGCAGTGAGTCGAAGAGACCGAACACCGGGGAGCTGTTTTTT,CASSESKRPNTGELFF
.,TRBV27,TRBJ2-5,.,11,TGTGGGGGCCGTGATCCAGAGACCCAGTATTTC,CGGRDPETQYF
.,TRBV4-2,TRBJ2-1,.,13,TGTGCCAGCAGCCAAGACGGGTTGGCGAAGCAGTTCTTC,CASSQDGLAKQFF